These T cell receptor beta chains were read from a single sample in a study of metastatic and nonmetastatic thyroid tumors. From the PCR reads, TCRdb re-called clones with MiXCR. The sample contains about 30,000 clones, around 17% of which appear only once. The specimen sequenced was blood. The receptors here all came from a female donor with papillary thyroid cancer or a benign thyroid nodule (not recorded which). Some clones in this sample may be carry-over from other donors' samples. Both conserved end residues are part of each CDR3. D genes are given only for firm matches. The size of a clone is reported for some rows only, either as once, few or many, or as a class for expanded clones.

v_gene,j_gene,abundance,d_gene,CDR3aa,CDR3nt
TRBV12-3/TRBV12-4,TRBJ2-5,few,.,CASSLVRQETQYF,TGTGCCAGCAGTTTGGTACGGCAAGAGACCCAGTACTTC
TRBV10-2,TRBJ2-7,medium-sized,TRBD1,CASSRQGSYEQYF,TGCGCCAGCAGTCGACAGGGCTCCTACGAGCAGTACTTC
TRBV7-6,TRBJ2-1,many,TRBD2,CASSLELAGGPYEQFF,TGTGCCAGCAGCTTGGAACTAGCGGGAGGGCCCTATGAGCAGTTCTTC
TRBV11-2,TRBJ1-2,medium-sized,TRBD1,CASSFLGQGADGYTF,TGTGCCAGCAGCTTCCTCGGACAGGGGGCGGATGGCTACACCTTC
TRBV12-3/TRBV12-4,TRBJ2-7,medium-sized,.,CASSQLQGGEQYF,TGTGCCAGCAGCCAGCTACAGGGAGGCGAGCAGTACTTC
TRBV12-3/TRBV12-4,TRBJ2-2,few,.,CASSRNIETGGLFF,TGTGCCAGCAGCCGTAACATAGAGACCGGGGGGCTGTTTTTT
TRBV20-1,TRBJ2-3,many,TRBD2,CSATSGSLTDTQYF,TGCAGTGCTACGAGCGGGAGCCTAACAGATACGCAGTATTTT
TRBV6-1,TRBJ2-7,.,TRBD1,CASMPRGQLDEHYF,TGTGCCAGCATGCCCAGGGGGCAGTTAGACGAGCACTACTTC
TRBV6-1,TRBJ1-4,many,.,CASSDPNQDVNEKLFF,TGTGCCAGCAGTGACCCCAACCAGGATGTTAATGAAAAACTGTTTTTT
TRBV19,TRBJ1-4,many,.,CASSIGRILNEKLFF,TGTGCCAGTAGTATCGGGAGGATTCTTAATGAAAAACTGTTTTTT
TRBV2,TRBJ2-6,.,.,CASRPKRAGANVLTF,TGTGCCAGCAGACCCAAAAGAGCTGGGGCCAACGTCCTGACTTTC
TRBV9,TRBJ2-7,.,.,CASSVERDSVYEQYF,TGTGCCAGCAGCGTAGAGCGTGACTCCGTCTACGAGCAGTACTTC
TRBV25-1,TRBJ2-3,few,.,CASSSWLALFGFTDTQYF,TGTGCCAGCAGTAGTTGGCTAGCGTTATTTGGATTCACAGATACGCAGTATTTT
TRBV5-4,TRBJ2-1,many,TRBD2,CASSLGGRFIREEQFF,TGTGCCAGCAGCTTGGGCGGGAGATTCATTCGGGAAGAGCAGTTCTTC
TRBV20-1,TRBJ2-3,medium-sized,TRBD2,CSARSSSGRLTDTQYF,TGCAGTGCTAGATCATCTAGCGGGAGATTGACAGATACGCAGTATTTT
TRBV6-1,TRBJ2-3,many,TRBD1,CASRDRVGGSTDTQYF,TGTGCCAGCAGGGACAGGGTTGGGGGGAGCACAGATACGCAGTATTTT
TRBV20-1,TRBJ2-2,many,TRBD1,CSASPFTGATGELFF,TGCAGTGCTAGCCCTTTTACAGGGGCCACCGGGGAGCTGTTTTTT
TRBV20-1,TRBJ2-1,.,.,CSEGGLYNEQFF,TGCAGTGAGGGCGGTTTATACAATGAGCAGTTCTTC
TRBV7-2,TRBJ2-5,many,.,CASSLASSRGGETQYF,TGTGCCAGCAGCTTAGCCTCTAGCAGGGGGGGAGAGACCCAGTACTTC
TRBV6-2/TRBV6-3,TRBJ2-7,few,.,CASMGIFYEQYF,TGTGCCAGCATGGGAATCTTCTACGAGCAGTACTTC
TRBV12-3/TRBV12-4,TRBJ1-2,medium-sized,TRBD1,CASSLVDRRGYGYTF,TGTGCCAGCAGTTTAGTGGACAGGAGAGGCTATGGCTACACCTTC
TRBV6-1,TRBJ2-7,few,TRBD2,CASSVAGDVYEQYF,TGCGCCAGCAGTGTAGCGGGAGATGTTTACGAGCAGTACTTC
TRBV24-1,TRBJ2-1,many,.,CATSDSSRAQQFF,TGTGCCACCAGTGATTCGTCCAGGGCCCAGCAGTTCTTC
TRBV7-6,TRBJ2-2,.,TRBD1,CASSSQGAYIGELFF,TGTGCCAGCAGCTCCCAGGGGGCGTATATCGGGGAGCTGTTTTTT
TRBV15,TRBJ2-7,few,.,CATSRVATSSYEYYF,TGTGCCACCAGCAGAGTAGCTACGAGCTCCTACGAGTATTACTTC
TRBV5-1,TRBJ1-4,many,.,CASSRARAQGEKLFF,TGCGCCAGCAGCCGGGCCCGGGCCCAGGGTGAAAAACTGTTTTTT
TRBV29-1,TRBJ2-3,few,.,CSAHLASARGDTQYF,TGCAGCGCCCACCTGGCTAGTGCGAGGGGGGATACGCAGTATTTT
TRBV28,TRBJ1-1,few,.,CASSRIGRAMNTEAFF,TGTGCTAGCAGTCGAATAGGTAGGGCTATGAACACCGAAGCTTTCTTT
TRBV5-1,TRBJ1-2,many,.,CASSLGAGGYTF,TGCGCCAGCAGCTTGGGCGCGGGGGGCTACACCTTC
TRBV28,TRBJ2-3,many,.,CASSFGGQQGDTQYF,TGTGCCAGCAGTTTTGGAGGACAGCAAGGCGATACGCAGTATTTT
TRBV6-1,TRBJ2-1,many,TRBD2,CASREQAGGYYNEQFF,TGTGCCAGCAGGGAGCAAGCGGGAGGATATTACAATGAGCAGTTCTTC
TRBV20-1,TRBJ2-2,once,TRBD2,CSASPPWGTSGNVYTGELFF,TGCAGTGCTAGTCCCCCCTGGGGGACTAGCGGGAACGTTTACACCGGGGAGCTGTTTTTT
TRBV6-1,TRBJ1-2,many,.,CASARQKANYGYTF,TGTGCCAGCGCTAGGCAGAAAGCTAACTATGGCTACACCTTC
TRBV5-6,TRBJ2-5,.,.,CASFPQLGIATQETQYF,TGTGCCAGCTTCCCCCAATTGGGAATAGCCACTCAAGAGACCCAGTACTTC
TRBV13,TRBJ2-1,.,TRBD1,CASSLTGTASSYNEQFF,TGTGCCAGCAGCTTGACCGGGACAGCAAGCTCCTACAATGAGCAGTTCTTC
TRBV6-1,TRBJ2-3,many,TRBD2,CASSVTSGSTDTQYF,TGTGCCAGCAGTGTGACTAGCGGGAGTACAGATACGCAGTATTTT
TRBV6-5,TRBJ1-1,.,.,CASTITQYTEAFF,TGTGCCAGCACCATTACTCAGTACACTGAAGCTTTCTTT
TRBV5-1,TRBJ2-5,many,TRBD1,CASSPGTGGDSETQYF,TGCGCCAGCAGCCCCGGGACAGGGGGCGACTCGGAGACCCAGTACTTC
TRBV28,TRBJ2-7,many,TRBD2,CASKTWRETYEQYF,TGTGCCAGCAAAACCTGGCGGGAGACCTACGAGCAGTACTTC
TRBV28,TRBJ1-5,.,TRBD1,CVSSPGQGLFNQPQHF,TGTGTCAGCAGTCCGGGACAGGGACTCTTCAATCAGCCCCAGCATTTT
TRBV20-1,TRBJ1-1,medium-sized,.,CSARDRGGAFTEAFF,TGCAGTGCTAGAGATAGGGGGGGCGCTTTCACTGAAGCTTTCTTT
TRBV11-2,TRBJ2-7,.,TRBD1,CASSSTVDRAPFF,TGTGCCAGCAGCTCTACCGTGGACAGGGCCCCTTTCTTC
TRBV6-1,TRBJ2-7,medium-sized,TRBD1,CASMDRVYEQYF,TGTGCCAGCATGGACAGGGTATATGAGCAGTACTTC
TRBV11-1,TRBJ2-2,many,.,CASSLFRTATGELFF,TGTGCCAGCAGCTTATTCCGGACGGCAACCGGGGAGCTGTTTTTT
TRBV5-1,TRBJ2-2,many,TRBD2,CASSYPSGRASFGELFF,TGCGCCAGCAGCTATCCTAGCGGGAGGGCCAGTTTCGGGGAGCTGTTTTTT
TRBV6-5,TRBJ2-7,few,.,CASSYAFGANYEQYF,TGTGCCAGCAGTTACGCCTTTGGGGCGAACTACGAGCAGTACTTC
TRBV4-1,TRBJ2-5,.,.,CAISQAASDTQYF,TGCGCCATCAGCCAAGCGGCCTCGGATACCCAGTACTTC
TRBV20-1,TRBJ2-7,many,TRBD2,CSALRSGRAYEQYF,TGCAGTGCTCTCAGGAGCGGGAGAGCCTACGAGCAGTACTTC
TRBV19,TRBJ1-2,many,.,CASSNPRVDYGYTF,TGTGCCAGTAGTAACCCCCGGGTCGACTATGGCTACACCTTC
TRBV28,TRBJ2-1,many,.,CASSPRGKSLNNEQFF,TGTGCCAGCAGTCCCCGGGGGAAATCCCTCAACAATGAGCAGTTCTTC
TRBV10-3,TRBJ2-7,few,TRBD1,CATRQGYYEQYF,TGTGCCACGAGACAGGGCTACTACGAGCAGTACTTC
TRBV13,TRBJ2-7,.,.,CASSLYLAVYEQYF,TGTGCCAGCAGCTTATACCTAGCTGTCTACGAGCAGTACTTC